This T cell receptor beta chain was identified during a study of shared clonotypes between healthy human individuals. TCRdb's table, derived via immunoSEQ multiplex PCR, lists solely in-frame clones and lacks some. There are hundreds of thousands of clones in the sample; about 73% occur only once, and less than 11% lies in the top ten. This clone was found a few times. Trimming removed 5 bases at V and 10 bases at J, with 18 bases between. Germline CDR1 and CDR2: ENHRY and SYGVKD. The CDR3 is made up of 14 amino acids. Sequencing was done on a sample of memory CD4+ T cells sorted from blood. Specified subset: CD45RA-negative fraction. The rearrangement uses TRBV10-3 and TRBJ1-5; D is perhaps TRBD1 (5 bases). This TCR came from a man aged 25 to 40 in good health. CDR3 in DNA: TGTGCCATCAGTTTGGACACCTATAACACCCCCCAGCATTTT. Its translation: CAISLDTYNTPQHF.